Sequencing of this T cell receptor gamma chain was carried out in a study of Vγ9Vδ2 T cells in congenital toxoplasmosis (dated by TCRdb to the early 2020s). Broadly, across the study: The diagnosis of congenital toxoplasmosis relied on IgG, IgM and IgA serology, Western blot and an in-house interferon-gamma release assay. This study compared the CDR3 repertoires of the gamma and delta chains in sorted blood gammadelta T cells from congenitally T. gondii-infected infants versus uninfected infants. Sequencing of the repertoires was done on samples from infants at two time points: 2 months after birth and 1 year of age. TCR sequencing covered about five infected and around 11 uninfected infants at 2 months, plus 3 infected and 4 uninfected infants at 1 year.

Using SuperScript II, cDNA was generated through template-switch reverse transcription, with TRGC- and TRDC-specific primers combined in a single tube. The TRGC primer was designed so that it would bind both of the constant genes TRGC1 and TRGC2. TRG and TRD amplification used the KAPA Real-Time Library Amplification Kit, with AMPure XP bead purification between steps. Index PCR with the Nextera XT Index Kit was used to attach the Illumina sequencing adapters. TRG and TRD amplicons were sequenced on an Illumina MiSeq with the V2 300 kit, giving 150 bp paired-end reads. Concerning the study's data processing: Before further analysis, read quality was checked using FastQC version 0.11.8. With MiXCR version 3.0.3, reads were aligned to GenBank TRG or TRD reference genes and CDR3 sequences were built. Default MiXCR settings were used, apart from assembling TRDD gene segments from 3 instead of 5 consecutive nucleotides. N additions, CDR3 length, J segment length and clonotype sharing between samples were calculated with VDJtools version 1.2.1. Out-of-frame CDR3 sequences and those containing stop codons were excluded from analysis. To look for overlap, the infant repertoires were checked against previously published Vgamma9Vdelta2 repertoires from fetal, cord blood and adult blood. TCRdb recomputed clones from the public reads with CATT; identical DNA rows were then combined. The V and J calls come from TCRdb's annotation, not from the publication. The sample data list about 390 gamma-chain clones, and 9.5% to 14% of these were observed just once. Approximately 25% of the sample comes from the top ten.

The CDR3 covers 15 residues, taking in both the cysteine and the phenylalanine. Left in the record is the CDR3 DNA by itself, 45 bases read in frame from the first base. Overall results and qualifications from the work: In approximately 2-month-old infants, germline-encoded fetal-type TRDV2 CDR3 sequences seemed to be more common in infected than in uninfected infants, which suggests a footprint of in utero expansion. At 2 months, TRGV9 and TRDV2 CDR3s of infected infants appeared to carry fewer N additions than uninfected infants, especially TRDV2-TRDJ1 sequences. Both infected and uninfected infants showed a high prevalence of a public TRGV9 clonotype. At 1 year of age, repertoire differences between infected and uninfected infants were less clear than at 2 months. Two months was the earliest age with enough suitable sample material for TCR repertoire analysis, so newborn repertoires were not sequenced.

The same treatment, consisting of spiramycin and/or pyrimethamine plus sulfadiazine plus folinic acid, was given to the mothers of both infected and uninfected infants. Every infant, whether infected or uninfected, was delivered at term, after more than 37 weeks of gestation. Around 0.98 mL of blood was turned into PBMCs through Lymphoprep gradient centrifugation, and the PBMCs were then cryopreserved in liquid nitrogen and sent to Belgium. After thawing, PBMCs were labeled with Zombie NIR viability dye and stained with CD3, TCR gammadelta, Vgamma9 and Vdelta2 antibodies. CD3+ TCRgammadelta+ T cells were sorted on a FACSAria III with a mean purity of approximately 98%. For each sample, RNA was extracted from around 10,000 sorted gammadelta T cells with the RNeasy Micro Kit. Infants were born to mothers enrolled with primary T. gondii infection during pregnancy. Peripheral blood samples from the infants were taken at an outpatient microbiology and virology center in Pavia, Italy.

Note on this clone: The antigen it binds to is not known. The input lacks base qualities; no much larger clone sits a single base away.

Sequencing was done on a sample of gamma-delta T cells from blood. A J gene of TRGJP1 was called, though the V gene was not. This clonotype was sampled from a child under 10 years old born to a mother with Toxoplasma gondii infection during pregnancy, either congenitally infected or uninfected (not recorded which). The DNA is TGCAGTGGTATCAACGCAGAGTACATGGGTTGGTTCAAGATATTT. It specifies CSGINAEYMGWFKIF.